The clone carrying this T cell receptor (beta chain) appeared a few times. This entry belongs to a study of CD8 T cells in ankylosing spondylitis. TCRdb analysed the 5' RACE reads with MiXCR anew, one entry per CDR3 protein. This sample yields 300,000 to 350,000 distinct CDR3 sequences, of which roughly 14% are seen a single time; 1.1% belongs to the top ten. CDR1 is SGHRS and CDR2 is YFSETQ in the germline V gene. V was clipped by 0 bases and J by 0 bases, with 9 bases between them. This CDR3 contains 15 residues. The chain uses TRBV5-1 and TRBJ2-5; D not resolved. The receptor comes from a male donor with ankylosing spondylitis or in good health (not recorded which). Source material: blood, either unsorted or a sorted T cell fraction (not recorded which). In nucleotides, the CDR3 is TGCGCCAGCAGCTTGGGCGAGCTGTACCAAGAGACCCAGTACTTC. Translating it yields CASSLGELYQETQYF.